This T cell receptor beta chain was sequenced during a study of lymphopenia after photon versus proton radiotherapy (dated by TCRdb to about 2019). Looking at the study overall: The study compared the immunological effects of photon versus proton radiation therapy in patients with gastrointestinal tumors who developed high-grade lymphopenia. The cohort comprised more than 15 patients with gastrointestinal tumors who received either photon or proton therapy and then developed lymphopenia. The study aimed to characterize how the two radiation modalities differ in their impact on the immune system. Broad study findings and their caveats: After the lymphocyte count nadir, oligoclonal expansion, especially of CD8+ Temra cells, was observed in photon-treated repertoires, and the drop in diversity was driven by this expansion. The survival association was examined only in patients who died, and the authors described better survival with proton therapy as a possibility, not as a demonstrated result. Across the cohort, among patients who died, a greater drop in TCR diversity after the nadir was inversely correlated with overall survival time. During treatment, patients who received photon therapy lost naive T cells and TCR diversity and gained effector/memory populations, whereas patients who received proton therapy remained relatively stable.

V trim: 5 bases; J trim: 1 base; unmatched bases: 5. The germline V gene provides CDR1 MGHRA and CDR2 YSYEKL. Including the terminal cysteine and phenylalanine, the CDR3 comprises 15 residues. Only the CDR3 DNA stays, 45 bases, in frame from base 1. The library was prepared using the immunoSEQ multiplex PCR assay. T cell repertoires were profiled by deep sequencing of rearranged TCR beta loci, alongside multiparametric flow cytometry. Drawn from immuneACCESS, this table holds only the in-frame rearrangements with V and J called that TCRdb kept. Clones are partly lost; checked studies trace under half to an unresolved V gene and leave the rest unexplained. The sample includes roughly 30,000 clones, with about four fifths observed a single time. Around a third of the sample comes from the top ten. Comment on this clone: No cognate antigen has been identified for it. The input lacks base qualities; no much larger clone sits a single base away.

This clonotype was obtained from a man aged 50-59 years with gastric cancer. The V and J segments used are TRBV4-1 and TRBJ1-1; TRBD1 aligns with 9 central bases. This specimen consisted of peripheral blood, obtained from a patient treated with photon-based radiotherapy. The DNA reads as follows: TGCGCCAGCAGCTTCCGGGACAGGGCGAACACTGAAGCTTTCTTT. It codes for CASSFRDRANTEAFF.